The rows below give T cell receptor beta chains drawn from one sample of a study of beta chain features in type 1 diabetes. Method: immunoSEQ multiplex PCR; TCRdb's copy keeps in-frame clones and lacks some. The repertoire holds under 450,000 clones, about 15% seen once, with approximately 0.038% in the top ten. Source material: naive CD4+ T cells from blood. The receptors come from a man under 40 in good health. Each CDR3 is given with its conserved first and last residue. D genes are given only for firm matches. Size is omitted from some rows. Given values are once, few, many or a class for expanded clones.

CDR3aa	CDR3nt	v_gene	abundance	d_gene	j_gene
CASSKAAPSGRHNEQFF	TGTGCCAGCAGCAAAGCAGCCCCTAGCGGGAGGCACAATGAGCAGTTCTTC	TRBV21-1	few	NA	TRBJ2-1
CASSPRTSGSGANVLTF	TGTGCCAGCAGCCCCCGGACTAGCGGATCTGGGGCCAACGTCCTGACTTTC	TRBV7-2	few	TRBD2	TRBJ2-6
CSVVLQQNTQYF	TGCAGCGTGGTACTACAACAAAATACGCAGTATTTT	TRBV29-1	few	NA	TRBJ2-3
CASSADGGNEQFF	TGTGCCAGCAGCGCGGACGGTGGGAATGAGCAGTTCTTC	TRBV9	NA	NA	TRBJ2-1
CSVVPTGTAEEYF	TGCAGCGTTGTCCCCACCGGGACAGCCGAGGAGTACTTC	TRBV29-1	many	TRBD1	TRBJ2-7
CASSPGTESEAFF	TGCGCCAGCAGCCCCGGGACAGAGAGTGAAGCTTTCTTT	TRBV5-1	NA	TRBD1	TRBJ1-1
CASSTGPPGGLNISPQHF	TGTGCCAGCAGCACTGGCCCTCCTGGGGGACTTAACATTTCGCCCCAGCATTTT	TRBV5-6	NA	NA	TRBJ1-5
CASSQEIEGFKQYF	TGCGCCAGCAGCCAAGAAATCGAGGGTTTCAAGCAGTACTTC	TRBV4-3	NA	NA	TRBJ2-7
CASSESGDRSYNEQFF	TGTGCCAGCAGTGAATCGGGGGATCGCTCCTACAATGAGCAGTTCTTC	TRBV25-1	few	NA	TRBJ2-1
CASSPQGGGPRNTIYF	TGCGCCAGCAGCCCCCAGGGCGGAGGGCCGAGAAACACCATATATTTT	TRBV4-1	NA	NA	TRBJ1-3
CASSLYARPYEQYF	TGTGCCAGCAGCTTATATGCACGACCCTACGAGCAGTACTTC	TRBV13	many	NA	TRBJ2-7
CASSSAELAGVGAPGELFF	TGTGCCAGCAGCAGTGCTGAACTAGCGGGAGTCGGAGCTCCCGGGGAGCTGTTTTTT	TRBV9	NA	TRBD2	TRBJ2-2
CASSPGAVGNTIYF	TGTGCCAGCAGCCCGGGGGCAGTTGGAAACACCATATATTTT	TRBV5-6	few	NA	TRBJ1-3
CASSQHHYGYTF	TGTGCCAGCAGCCAACACCACTATGGCTACACCTTC	TRBV7-9	NA	NA	TRBJ1-2
CAWSAGIDYGYTF	TGTGCCTGGAGTGCCGGGATCGACTATGGCTACACCTTC	TRBV30	few	NA	TRBJ1-2
CASSSDRPVAQYF	TGTGCCAGCAGTTCTGACAGGCCGGTGGCGCAGTATTTT	TRBV6-5	few	NA	TRBJ2-3
CSVLGSETQYF	TGCAGCGTCCTGGGATCGGAGACCCAGTACTTC	TRBV29-1	NA	NA	TRBJ2-5
CASQSPYKNIQYF	TGTGCCAGCCAAAGTCCCTACAAAAACATTCAGTACTTC	TRBV27	NA	NA	TRBJ2-4
CASSLSSSDLHF	TGTGCCAGCAGCCTCTCTTCGTCCGATCTCCACTTT	TRBV7-9	few	NA	TRBJ1-6
CASSPIGGATDTQYF	TGTGCCAGCTCACCAATCGGGGGGGCCACAGATACGCAGTATTTT	TRBV18	once	TRBD2	TRBJ2-3
CASGSIAKNIQYF	TGTGCCAGCGGTAGTATAGCCAAAAACATTCAGTACTTC	TRBV2	NA	NA	TRBJ2-4
CASSPRQGGYEQYF	TGTGCCAGCAGCCCCAGACAGGGGGGATACGAGCAGTACTTC	TRBV14	few	TRBD1	TRBJ2-7
CASRLTSPGGNEQFF	TGTGCCAGCAGGCTGACATCCCCCGGCGGCAATGAGCAGTTCTTC	TRBV7-2	few	NA	TRBJ2-1
CASSETRGTEAFF	TGCGCCAGCAGTGAGACGCGGGGCACTGAAGCTTTCTTT	TRBV10-1	NA	NA	TRBJ1-1
CASSPLQGVMETQYF	TGTGCCAGCAGCCCATTACAGGGGGTAATGGAGACCCAGTACTTC	TRBV28	few	TRBD1	TRBJ2-5
CASSLDGHQPQHF	TGCGCCAGCAGCTTGGATGGTCATCAGCCCCAGCATTTT	TRBV5-1	few	NA	TRBJ1-5
CASRATPGGSSIQYF	TGTGCCAGCAGAGCAACCCCCGGGGGTAGTAGCATTCAGTACTTC	TRBV6-5	NA	NA	TRBJ2-4
CAWKTSGKETQYF	TGTGCCTGGAAGACTAGCGGTAAAGAGACCCAGTACTTC	TRBV30	NA	TRBD2	TRBJ2-5
CASSQDVGSGANVLTF	TGCGCCAGCAGCCAAGATGTAGGCTCTGGGGCCAACGTCCTGACTTTC	TRBV4-3	NA	NA	TRBJ2-6
CASSPEASYNEQFF	TGTGCCAGCAGCCCCGAGGCCTCCTACAATGAGCAGTTCTTC	TRBV7-9	NA	NA	TRBJ2-1
CASSSPTGGYTF	TGTGCCAGCAGTAGCCCGACTGGTGGCTACACCTTC	TRBV7-9	few	NA	TRBJ1-2
CASSKGQGSTDTQYF	TGTGCCAGCAGCAAAGGACAGGGAAGCACAGATACGCAGTATTTT	TRBV7-8	few	TRBD1	TRBJ2-3
CASSPTIGRTNTEAFF	TGTGCCAGCTCACCAACTATAGGACGGACGAACACTGAAGCTTTCTTT	TRBV18	few	NA	TRBJ1-1
CASSPRGQLSGNTIYF	TGTGCCAGCTCACCTCGGGGACAGCTCTCTGGAAACACCATATATTTT	TRBV18	few	TRBD1	TRBJ1-3
CASSRGSSGKADTQYF	TGTGCCAGCAGCCGAGGTTCTAGCGGGAAGGCAGATACGCAGTATTTT	TRBV7-6	few	TRBD2	TRBJ2-3
CASSEEPGRAQYF	TGTGCCAGCAGTGAAGAACCAGGGCGAGCTCAGTACTTC	TRBV6-1	NA	NA	TRBJ2-4
CASGDTRGETQYF	TGTGCCAGCGGGGACACCCGAGGGGAGACCCAGTACTTC	TRBV2	few	NA	TRBJ2-5